This T cell receptor (beta chain) was found in a study of shared clonotypes between healthy human individuals. Overall study context: Sampling drew on donors who were a couple of women and a few men aged 18 to 49. Each donor's CD4 naive and CD4 memory cells filled three plates apiece, CD8 naive two, and CD8 memory one. Findings of the study overall: Clonotype sharing among donors, it was expected, would be affected by sequencing depth.

Healthy HIV-negative adults without recent acute infections or vaccinations served as donors. Clones were sequenced by immunoSEQ multiplex PCR, and TCRdb holds only the in-frame ones, with some missing. The data hold about 2.3 million clones, with around 90% observed a single time. CDR3 length: 16 amino acids. V lost 0 bases to trimming and J lost 2 bases, with 15 bases between them. Germline loops: CDR1 SGHRS, CDR2 YFSETQ. Note on this clone: No antigen is known for it.

The sample consisted of naive CD4+ T cells from PBMCs. Subset in this sample: CD45RA+ positively selected. This chain uses TRBV5-1 with TRBJ2-7, with D possibly being TRBD1 or TRBD2 (5 bases each). The sequence came from a man between 18 and 35 years old in good health. Some clones in this sample may be carry-over from other donors' samples. CDR3: CASSLGPGLSPYEQYF. Here the CDR3 DNA reads TGCGCCAGCAGCTTGGGGCCGGGGCTATCGCCCTACGAGCAGTACTTC.